These 23 T cell receptor beta chains originate from one sample sequenced in a study of blood T cell repertoires in COVID-19. Data came from immunoSEQ multiplex PCR; TCRdb stores just in-frame clones and leaves some out. The sample yields some 340,000 clones, approximately 90% seen once. The specimen sequenced was PBMCs or T cells enriched from blood (not recorded which). Receptor source: a woman younger than 45 who had been exposed to COVID-19.

This chain connects TRBV4-3 to TRBJ2-1; a possible D gene is TRBD1 (6 bases). Germline values: CDR1 LGHNA, CDR2 YSLEER. Trimming cost V 1 base and J 0 bases, with 13 bases left between them. This CDR3 has 17 amino acids. In DNA form, the CDR3 reads TGCGCCAGCAGCCAAGGTGCAGGGGAAAACTCCTACAATGAGCAGTTCTTC. Its translation is CASSQGAGENSYNEQFF.

CDR3 loop: CASTRESGGYTF. CDR3 DNA sequence: TGTGCCAGCACGAGGGAATCGGGTGGCTACACCTTC. This chain links TRBV28 with TRBJ1-2; no clear D gene. Per germline, CDR1 MDHEN and CDR2 SYDVKM. The CDR3 has 12 amino acids. The V and J ends lost 7 bases and 7 bases respectively, with 13 bases between them.

The chain carries TRBV5-8 and TRBJ1-2; TRBD1 is a possible D gene (5 bases). Germline CDR1 reads SGHTS; CDR2 reads YDEGEE. V was clipped by 1 base and J by 6 bases, with 10 bases between them. The CDR3 consists of 13 residues. DNA for the CDR3: TGTGCCAGCAGCTTGCTCCGGGGGAATGGCTACACCTTC. Translation gives CASSLLRGNGYTF.

V is TRBV25-1 and J is TRBJ2-3, with D tentatively TRBD1 (5 bases). CDR1 and CDR2 from the germline V gene are MGHDK and SYGVNS. V dropped 6 bases and J dropped 2 bases, with 9 bases sitting between them. The CDR3 is 13 residues long. The DNA of the CDR3 is TGTGCCAGCAGCCGACAGAACACAGATACGCAGTATTTT. It translates to CASSRQNTDTQYF.

The rearrangement links TRBV4-3 to TRBJ1-5, with D possibly matching TRBD1 (5 bases). The germline V and J ends were trimmed by 0 bases and 4 bases, with 16 bases remaining between them. This CDR3 has 17 residues. Germline loops: CDR1 LGHNA, CDR2 YSLEER. CDR3: CASSQDAVGRVNQPQHF. CDR3 DNA: TGCGCCAGCAGCCAAGATGCGGTGGGCAGGGTTAATCAGCCCCAGCATTTT.

The chain is built from TRBV25-1 and TRBJ1-6; 7 bases match TRBD1. The CDR3 spans 15 residues. The germline gives CDR1 MGHDK, CDR2 SYGVNS. The J segment lost 5 bases and the V segment lost 2 bases, leaving 3 bases of the junction unmatched. The CDR3 nucleotides are TGTGCCAGCAGTGAAAAGACAGGGAATAATTCACCCCTCCACTTT. Protein sequence: CASSEKTGNNSPLHF.

The CDR3 spells CAISESRFTQYF. The DNA of the CDR3 is TGTGCCATCAGTGAGTCCAGGTTCACGCAGTATTTT. The rearrangement joins TRBV10-3 to TRBJ2-3; D ambiguous. Between the trimmed V and J ends, which lost 0 bases and 9 bases, there was a span of 7 bases. Germline V gene data show CDR1 as ENHRY and CDR2 as SYGVKD. CDR3 length equals 12 residues.

This sequence joins TRBV9 and TRBJ1-1; D ambiguous. Germline V lookup: CDR1 SGDLS, CDR2 YYNGEE. This CDR3 has 15 amino acids. The germline V and J ends were trimmed by 0 bases and 2 bases, with 11 bases remaining between them. The CDR3 nucleotides read TGTGCCAGCAGCGTAGGAGGAACGGTCAACACTGAAGCTTTCTTT. Translating it yields CASSVGGTVNTEAFF.

V and J are TRBV5-1 and TRBJ1-2, with 8 positions matching TRBD1. From germline, CDR1 is SGHRS and CDR2 YFSETQ. The V gene end was trimmed by 4 bases and the J gene end by 5 bases; junction bases not matched to a gene: 4. There are 13 residues in the CDR3. CDR3 nucleotides: TGCGCCAGCAGCCAAGACAGGGGTTATGGCTACACCTTC. This encodes CASSQDRGYGYTF.

The rearrangement uses TRBV5-4 and TRBJ1-6; the match to TRBD1 covers 7 bases. The CDR3 has 16 residues. The V segment lost 3 bases and the J segment 7 bases; nucleotides outside the gene matches: 10. Germline CDR1 and CDR2: SGHNT and YYREEE (reference sequence). CDR3 in DNA: TGTGCCAGCAGCTCAACGTGGGACAGAGGCAATTCACCCCTCCACTTT. It encodes CASSSTWDRGNSPLHF.

This sequence joins TRBV9 and TRBJ2-6; D might be TRBD1 (6 bases). Germline CDR1 is SGDLS and CDR2 is YYNGEE. The length of the CDR3 is 17 residues. Trimming removed 3 bases at V and 2 bases at J, with 15 bases between. The CDR3 sequence is CASSASRDIPGANVLTF. Here the CDR3 DNA reads TGTGCCAGCAGCGCGTCCCGGGACATTCCTGGGGCCAACGTCCTGACTTTC.

This rearrangement joins TRBV19 to TRBJ1-5; D might be TRBD1 (6 bases). The V gene's germline CDR1 is LNHDA and CDR2 SQIVND (reference sequence). With 5 bases removed from V and 6 bases from J, the gap between germline ends came to 14 bases. This CDR3 is built from 14 residues. The CDR3 nucleotides read TGTGCCAGTAGTTCCAGACGGACAGTTCAGCCCCAGCATTTT. Encoded protein: CASSSRRTVQPQHF. Drawing the rest from reference TRBV19 and TRBJ1-5, the complete variable domain is DGGITQSPKYLFRKEGQNVTLSCEQNLNHDAMYWYRQDPGQGLRLIYYSQIVNDFQKGDIAEGYSVSREKKESFPLTVTSAQKNPTAFYLCASSSRRTVQPQHFGDGTRLSIL.

The chain employs TRBV29-1 and TRBJ1-3, with a weak D call TRBD1 (6 bases). The V gene lost 7 bases and the J gene lost 4 bases, with 11 bases spanning the gap. Per germline, CDR1 SQVTM and CDR2 ANQGSEA. There are 12 residues in the CDR3. The CDR3 bases are TGCAGCGCCGGGCAGGGGGGAAACACCATATATTTT. Its translation is CSAGQGGNTIYF.

The chain joins TRBV4-1 to TRBJ1-1; the D gene is possibly TRBD1 (5 bases). Germline loops: CDR1 MGHRA, CDR2 YSYEKL. This CDR3 has 13 residues. Trimming stripped 0 bases from V and 10 bases from J, with 12 bases between. The CDR3 loop reads CASSQDSRQGAFF. Here the CDR3 DNA reads TGCGCCAGCAGCCAAGACAGTCGGCAGGGAGCTTTCTTT.

The chain combines TRBV18 with TRBJ1-2; 8 nucleotides line up with TRBD1. Looked up from germline, CDR1 is KGHSH and CDR2 is LQKENI. V dropped 2 bases and J dropped 2; count of bases not matched to a gene: 7. The CDR3 spans 16 residues. The CDR3 sequence is CASSPTGTGANYGYTF. The CDR3, as DNA: TGTGCCAGCTCACCAACGGGGACAGGAGCAAACTATGGCTACACCTTC.

J is TRBJ1-1 and V is TRBV29-1, with no clear D. V shed 6 bases and J shed 4 bases, with 15 bases lying between them. Germline CDR1 SQVTM, CDR2 ANQGSEA. CDR3 length: 13 residues. The CDR3 region is CSVRRETGTEAFF. The CDR3 DNA reads as TGCAGCGTCCGTCGGGAAACGGGCACTGAAGCTTTCTTT.

The rearrangement joins TRBV7-9 to TRBJ1-1; the match to TRBD1 covers 7 bases. Looked up from germline, CDR1 is SEHNR and CDR2 is FQNEAQ (reference sequence). The ends lost 5 bases at V and 4 bases at J; junction bases unmatched: 10. The CDR3 has 15 residues. The CDR3 is CASSRSQGRSTEAFF. CDR3 nucleotides: TGTGCCAGCAGCCGATCACAGGGGAGGAGCACTGAAGCTTTCTTT.

V usage is TRBV3-1 (or the pseudogene TRBV3-2) and J usage is TRBJ1-5, with 10 bases identical to TRBD1. The CDR3 length is 16 residues. CDR1 LGHDT and CDR2 YNNKEL come from the germline V gene (reference sequence). V shed 5 bases and J 3 bases; nucleotides not matched to a gene: 7. CDR3 DNA: TGTGCCAGCAGCGCCCGGGACAGGGGTTACAATCAGCCCCAGCATTTT. Its protein product is CASSARDRGYNQPQHF.

The rearrangement uses TRBV11-3 and TRBJ2-1; no clear D gene. This CDR3 has 15 residues. The germline V and J ends were trimmed by 1 base and 5 bases, with 12 bases remaining between them. CDR1 SGHNT and CDR2 YENEEA come from the germline V gene. The CDR3 here is CASSLAPQANNEQFF. The CDR3 DNA reads as TGTGCCAGCAGCTTAGCTCCGCAGGCGAACAATGAGCAGTTCTTC.

J is TRBJ2-7 and V is TRBV7-2; D ambiguous. The CDR3 runs to 13 residues. V was shortened by 1 base and J by 5 bases, with 9 bases between the two germline ends. Germline lookup yields CDR1 SGHTA and CDR2 FQGNSA. CDR3 DNA: TGTGCCAGCAGCTTAGGAAATCGGGACGAGCAGTACTTC. This gives the protein CASSLGNRDEQYF.

CDR3 residues: CASSRLERGTDEYEQYF. As DNA, the CDR3 is TGTGCCAGCAGCCGCCTCGAGAGAGGGACAGACGAATACGAGCAGTACTTC. The chain couples TRBV7-8 to TRBJ2-7; 7 bases are shared with TRBD1. V lost 5 bases and J lost 4; bases outside the gene matches: 17. Germline values: CDR1 SGHVS, CDR2 FQNEAQ. CDR3 length equals 17 residues.

CDR3 in amino acids: CASSQGRGNTGELFF. For the CDR3, the DNA is TGTGCCAGCAGCCAAGGAAGAGGGAACACCGGGGAGCTGTTTTTT. The rearrangement links TRBV3-1 (or the pseudogene TRBV3-2) to TRBJ2-2; D unclear. V was pared by 1 base and J by 1 base, with 7 bases between. Germline-derived CDR1 and CDR2 are LGHDT and YNNKEL (reference sequence). The CDR3 length is 15 residues.

The gene calls are TRBV18 and TRBJ1-2; D might be TRBD1 (5 bases). The CDR3 length is 15 residues. The V and J ends lost 2 bases and 3 bases respectively, with 13 bases between them. Per the germline V gene, CDR1 is KGHSH and CDR2 is LQKENI. The CDR3 region is CASSPSTDPDYGYTF. CDR3 sequence (DNA): TGTGCCAGCTCACCATCGACAGATCCAGACTATGGCTACACCTTC.